The rows below give T cell receptor beta chains drawn from one sample of a study of blood T cell repertoires in COVID-19. Using immunoSEQ multiplex PCR, the repertoire was profiled, and TCRdb retains in-frame clones only, with some absent. This table holds some 500,000 clones, around nine tenths found once. Sequencing was performed on peripheral blood. The origin of the receptors is a woman aged 50 to 60 with COVID-19, enrolled during active disease. Both conserved end residues are part of each CDR3. The D gene is left open where the match is weak. Where a row states a size, it is once, few, many or the class of an expanded clone; other rows omit it.

J: TRBJ2-7
D: TRBD1
V: TRBV29-1
size: NA
DNA: TGCAGCGTCGAGGGGGGAAGGACAGGGATTCGGGAGCAGTACTTC
CDR3: CSVEGGRTGIREQYF

J: TRBJ1-1
D: TRBD1
V: TRBV5-1
size: NA
DNA: TGCGCCAGCAGCTTGCTGGGACAGTTGAACACTGAAGCTTTCTTT
CDR3: CASSLLGQLNTEAFF

J: TRBJ1-4
D: NA
V: TRBV11-2
size: NA
DNA: TGTGCCAGCAGCTTGATCGGGGGTACAAATGTGCGACTGTTTTTT
CDR3: CASSLIGGTNVRLFF

J: TRBJ1-2
D: NA
V: TRBV28
size: NA
DNA: TGTGCCAGCAGTTTAAACAGGGAGAATGGCTACACCTTC
CDR3: CASSLNRENGYTF

J: TRBJ1-1
D: NA
V: TRBV2
size: NA
DNA: TGTGCCAGCAAAAGACAGTTGAACACTGAAGCTTTCTTT
CDR3: CASKRQLNTEAFF

J: TRBJ2-2
D: NA
V: TRBV10-1
size: NA
DNA: TGCGCCAGCAGTGAGGGGGGCACAAACACCGGGGAGCTGTTTTTT
CDR3: CASSEGGTNTGELFF

J: TRBJ2-1
D: TRBD1
V: TRBV5-1
size: NA
DNA: TGCGCCAGCAGCTTGGGTTCGGGACAGGGGAGAAATGAGCAGTTCTTC
CDR3: CASSLGSGQGRNEQFF

J: TRBJ2-2
D: TRBD2
V: TRBV3-1/TRBV3-2
size: NA
DNA: TGTGCCAGCAGCCGCGGACTAGCCGCGGGCGGGGAGCTGTTTTTT
CDR3: CASSRGLAAGGELFF

J: TRBJ2-7
D: NA
V: TRBV11-2
size: NA
DNA: TGTGCCAGCAGCCGCTCCTACGAGCAGTACTTC
CDR3: CASSRSYEQYF

J: TRBJ1-4
D: NA
V: TRBV5-1
size: NA
DNA: TGCGCCAGCAGCAACCTCCCCGGGGTAACTAATGAAAAACTGTTTTTT
CDR3: CASSNLPGVTNEKLFF

J: TRBJ1-5
D: NA
V: TRBV7-2
size: NA
DNA: TGTGCCAGCAGCTTCAGAGGGTACAGCAATCAGCCCCAGCATTTT
CDR3: CASSFRGYSNQPQHF

J: TRBJ2-7
D: NA
V: TRBV28
size: NA
DNA: TGTGCCAGCAGTTCAGTCCTTTTAGAGCAGTACTTC
CDR3: CASSSVLLEQYF

J: TRBJ1-4
D: TRBD1
V: TRBV6-2/TRBV6-3
size: NA
DNA: TGTGCCAGCAGTACAGGGGGGGAAAAACTGTTTTTT
CDR3: CASSTGGEKLFF

J: TRBJ1-6
D: TRBD1
V: TRBV6-2/TRBV6-3
size: NA
DNA: TGTGCCAGCAGTTATCAGGTGGGACAGGGGGCTCCACCCCTCCACTTT
CDR3: CASSYQVGQGAPPLHF

J: TRBJ2-1
D: TRBD2
V: TRBV29-1
size: NA
DNA: TGCAGCGTTGAAACCGGTCTCTTCGGCGGGGGGCACCACAATGAGCAGTTCTTC
CDR3: CSVETGLFGGGHHNEQFF

J: TRBJ1-1
D: NA
V: TRBV30
size: NA
DNA: TGTGCCTGGAGTCCAGGGTCGGGTAGCATGAACACTGAAGCTTTCTTT
CDR3: CAWSPGSGSMNTEAFF

J: TRBJ1-1
D: NA
V: TRBV6-5
size: NA
DNA: TGTGCCAGCAGTTACGGAGGGGAAGCTTTCTTT
CDR3: CASSYGGEAFF

J: TRBJ1-5
D: NA
V: TRBV3-1/TRBV3-2
size: NA
DNA: TGTGCCAGCAGTTCTGTGAACCCTATCAATCAGCCCCAGCATTTT
CDR3: CASSSVNPINQPQHF

J: TRBJ1-2
D: TRBD1
V: TRBV3-1/TRBV3-2
size: NA
DNA: TGTGCCAGCAGCCAAGCCGGGACAGGGGGCCATGGCTACACCTTC
CDR3: CASSQAGTGGHGYTF

J: TRBJ1-1
D: NA
V: TRBV10-3
size: few
DNA: TGTGCCATCAGTGATAGATCCGCACTCACTATGAACACTGAAGCTTTCTTT
CDR3: CAISDRSALTMNTEAFF

J: TRBJ1-6
D: NA
V: TRBV5-4
size: NA
DNA: TGTGCCAGCAGCTTTAGCGGCTCCTATAATTCACCCCTCCACTTT
CDR3: CASSFSGSYNSPLHF

J: TRBJ2-7
D: NA
V: TRBV30
size: NA
DNA: TGTGCCTGGAGTTTATGGGACTCCAGCTCCTACGAGCAGTACTTC
CDR3: CAWSLWDSSSYEQYF

J: TRBJ2-3
D: NA
V: TRBV28
size: NA
DNA: TGTGCCAGCAGTCCTGAGGCGGGGTCCACAGATACGCAGTATTTT
CDR3: CASSPEAGSTDTQYF

J: TRBJ1-4
D: NA
V: TRBV19
size: NA
DNA: TGTGCCAGTAGTCCGAAGACAGGTTCTAATGAAAAACTGTTTTTT
CDR3: CASSPKTGSNEKLFF

J: TRBJ2-7
D: NA
V: TRBV11-2
size: NA
DNA: TGTGCCAGCAGCTTAGACAGGCTCTACGAGCAGTACTTC
CDR3: CASSLDRLYEQYF

J: TRBJ2-2
D: TRBD1
V: TRBV19
size: NA
DNA: TGTGCCAGTAGTTGGGACAGGGTTTCCGGGGAGCTGTTTTTT
CDR3: CASSWDRVSGELFF

J: TRBJ1-2
D: NA
V: TRBV7-2
size: NA
DNA: TGTGCCAGCAGCCCCCTGGGGGAGGGTGGCTACACCTTC
CDR3: CASSPLGEGGYTF

J: TRBJ1-1
D: NA
V: TRBV5-4
size: NA
DNA: TGTGCCAGCAGCCGTGAGGGATCTGGGACTGAAGCTTTCTTT
CDR3: CASSREGSGTEAFF

J: TRBJ1-1
D: NA
V: TRBV10-2
size: NA
DNA: TGCGCCAGCATTAGGGAGAGAGGAAGCACTGAAGCTTTCTTT
CDR3: CASIRERGSTEAFF

J: TRBJ2-3
D: TRBD2
V: TRBV30
size: NA
DNA: TGTGCCTGGAGCCGGGGAGTAGCGGGGGTTCGTACAGATACGCAGTATTTT
CDR3: CAWSRGVAGVRTDTQYF

J: TRBJ1-2
D: NA
V: TRBV30
size: NA
DNA: TGTGCCTGGAGTAGGTCAGGTTATGATGGCTACACCTTC
CDR3: CAWSRSGYDGYTF

J: TRBJ1-1
D: TRBD1
V: TRBV28
size: NA
DNA: TGTGCCAGCAGTTTTGAGGGGGCGCTGACTGAAGCTTTCTTT
CDR3: CASSFEGALTEAFF

J: TRBJ2-1
D: TRBD1
V: TRBV7-9
size: NA
DNA: TGTGCCAGCAGGTCCATCCAGGGGGACAATGAGCAGTTCTTC
CDR3: CASRSIQGDNEQFF

J: TRBJ2-7
D: NA
V: TRBV11-2
size: NA
DNA: TGTGCCAGCAGCTTAAGGGGGTCCTACGAGCAGTACTTC
CDR3: CASSLRGSYEQYF

J: TRBJ1-1
D: TRBD1
V: TRBV20-1
size: NA
DNA: TGCAGTGCTAGTGGATCCCAGGGGGCGTCTAGGGCTTTCTTT
CDR3: CSASGSQGASRAFF

J: TRBJ1-2
D: TRBD1
V: TRBV24-1
size: NA
DNA: TGTGCCACCAGTGATGCGGACAGGGCCTATGGCTACACCTTC
CDR3: CATSDADRAYGYTF

J: TRBJ1-4
D: NA
V: TRBV7-8
size: once
DNA: TGTGCCAGCAGCCCGCGGACGCTGACGGGAGCTAATGAAAAACTGTTTTTT
CDR3: CASSPRTLTGANEKLFF

J: TRBJ1-1
D: NA
V: TRBV7-3
size: NA
DNA: TGTGCCAGCAGCCGGACAGAGAACACTGAAGCTTTCTTT
CDR3: CASSRTENTEAFF

J: TRBJ2-3
D: TRBD2
V: TRBV4-2
size: once
DNA: TGTGCCAGCAGCCAAGGTGGCGGGGGGGGGCAGTATGGCACAGATACGCAGTATTTT
CDR3: CASSQGGGGGQYGTDTQYF

J: TRBJ2-6
D: TRBD1
V: TRBV19
size: NA
DNA: TGTGCCAGTAGTCGCACAGGGGGCCAGACCCTATCTGGGGCCAACGTCCTGACTTTC
CDR3: CASSRTGGQTLSGANVLTF

J: TRBJ1-1
D: NA
V: TRBV7-9
size: many
DNA: TGTGCCAGCAGCTTAGTTATGGAGAGGGAGATTGAAGCTTTCTTT
CDR3: CASSLVMEREIEAFF

J: TRBJ1-2
D: NA
V: TRBV3-1/TRBV3-2
size: NA
DNA: TGTGCCAGCAGCCAAGGGGAGGGTGGGTATGGCTACACCTTC
CDR3: CASSQGEGGYGYTF

J: TRBJ2-3
D: TRBD1
V: TRBV5-4
size: NA
DNA: TGTGCCAGCAGCTCCGGACAGGGGGCCGATACGCAGTATTTT
CDR3: CASSSGQGADTQYF

J: TRBJ1-1
D: NA
V: TRBV7-9
size: NA
DNA: TGTGCCAGCAGCCCCCGCGGGGGCATGGATGACACTGAAGCTTTCTTT
CDR3: CASSPRGGMDDTEAFF

J: TRBJ2-7
D: TRBD1
V: TRBV4-2
size: NA
DNA: TGTGCCAGCAGCCAAGAAGGACAGGGGTACGAGCAGTACTTC
CDR3: CASSQEGQGYEQYF